The clone carrying this TCR beta chain was counted between two and nine times. Its antigen is currently unknown. Germline CDR1 reads LNHDA; CDR2 reads SQIVND (reference sequence). The CDR3 spans 16 residues. V lost 5 bases, J lost 4 bases, and 19 bases lay in between. These data come from a study of PD-L1 blockade in urothelial cancer. The protocol was immunoSEQ multiplex PCR, while the TCRdb copy is restricted to in-frame clones and leaves out a portion. The sample carries about 35,000 clones, about a third recorded once. Findings and limits, study-wide: One FFPE tumor sample per patient was analyzed, and none was taken right before treatment.

The TCR was taken from a man in his fifties or sixties with urothelial cancer. The source material was tumor tissue, sampled before atezolizumab (anti-PD-L1) treatment. The rearrangement links TRBV19 to TRBJ2-3, with D maybe TRBD2 (5 bases). The CDR3 spells CASSPLLPHGADTQYF. CDR3 nucleotide sequence: TGTGCCAGTAGTCCCCTACTGCCCCACGGGGCAGATACGCAGTATTTT.